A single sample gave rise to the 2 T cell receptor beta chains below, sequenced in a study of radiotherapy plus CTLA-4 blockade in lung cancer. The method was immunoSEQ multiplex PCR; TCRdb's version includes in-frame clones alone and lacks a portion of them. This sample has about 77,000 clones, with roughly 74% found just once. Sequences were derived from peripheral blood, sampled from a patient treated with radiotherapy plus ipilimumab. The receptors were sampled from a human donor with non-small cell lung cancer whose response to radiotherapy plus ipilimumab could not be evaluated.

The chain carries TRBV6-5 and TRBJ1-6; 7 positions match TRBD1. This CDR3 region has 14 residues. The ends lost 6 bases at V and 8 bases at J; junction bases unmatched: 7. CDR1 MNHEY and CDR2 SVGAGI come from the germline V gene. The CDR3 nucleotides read TGTGCCAGCAGCAGCCGACAGGGATATTCACCCCTCCACTTT. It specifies CASSSRQGYSPLHF.

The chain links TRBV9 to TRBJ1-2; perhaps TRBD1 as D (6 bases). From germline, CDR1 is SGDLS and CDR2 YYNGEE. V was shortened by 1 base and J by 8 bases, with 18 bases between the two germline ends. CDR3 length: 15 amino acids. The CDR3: CASSVPQGPLNGYTF. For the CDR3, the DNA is TGTGCCAGCAGCGTACCGCAGGGGCCCTTAAACGGCTACACCTTC.